This T cell receptor (beta chain) was observed in a study of T cell responses to AZD1222 COVID-19 vaccine. The study, taken as a whole, reports: The donors showed a predominance of white British ancestry and of females, with possible underestimation of clonal diversity. Spike-specific TCR breadth and depth rose after two AZD1222 doses. Within unmutated variant regions lay the reported targets of nearly half of spike-specific TCRs.

The length of the CDR3 is 13 residues. Measured with immunoSEQ multiplex PCR; TCRdb has only the in-frame clones, and not every one. The sample holds some 180,000 clones, approximately 91% seen once. With respect to this clone: What it binds is unknown. The junction departs from the called germline gene at one end, perhaps through a read error.

The chain employs TRBV12-3 or TRBV12-4 and TRBJ1-6, with 7 nucleotides matching TRBD1. Source: peripheral blood, taken 28 days after the second AZD1222 dose. The clonotype was recovered from an adult who received the AZD1222 COVID-19 vaccine. The CDR3 region has the DNA TGTGCCAGCAGGGTAGACAGGGTTTCACCCTTCCACTTT. Its translation is CASRVDRVSPFHF.